This T cell receptor (beta chain) was observed in a study of blood T cell repertoires in COVID-19. TCRdb's copy holds only in-frame clones and misses some; the assay was immunoSEQ multiplex PCR. The sample has about 330,000 clones; about 90% are singletons. The V and J ends lost 3 bases and 1 base, in that order; junction bases with no gene match: 6. Germline V gene sequence: CDR1 SGHAT, CDR2 FQNNGV. The CDR3 consists of 16 residues. This clone was counted once. The receptor's source is a woman in her 30s who had recovered from COVID-19. The rearrangement links TRBV11-2 to TRBJ1-1; 9 bases agree with TRBD1. Specimen: PBMCs or T cells enriched from blood (not recorded which). Here the CDR3 DNA reads TGTGCCAGCAGCTTGGGGACAGGGAGGAAGAACACTGAAGCTTTCTTT. Translation: CASSLGTGRKNTEAFF.